Listed below are T cell receptor beta chains from one sample, sequenced in a study of cytomegalovirus exposure and HLA in healthy donors. The table came from immunoSEQ multiplex PCR; TCRdb's copy has only in-frame clones and leaves some out. The sample comprises 200,000 to 250,000 clones, roughly 84% of which are singletons, and around 1.4% rests with the top ten. The sample comprised PBMCs. Every receptor here comes from a human donor in good health. Both conserved end residues are part of each CDR3.

>TRBV5-6|TRBJ1-4
CASSPPPPGQGREKLFF
>TRBV7-9|TRBJ2-7
CASSQTGYSYEQYF
>TRBV6-1|TRBJ2-1
CASSEASGQGNDEQFF
>TRBV7-9|TRBJ2-1
CASSSHRGRAYNEQFF
>TRBV2|TRBJ1-2
CASSEALGQGSNYGYTF
>TRBV2|TRBJ2-1
CASSRDNYNEQFF
>TRBV2|TRBJ1-3
CASSSRGVFSSGNTIYF
>TRBV10-2|TRBJ2-7
CASMHGGSSYEQYF
>TRBV7-6|TRBJ2-7
CASSLQGLAGVEQYF
>TRBV5-6|TRBJ2-7
CASSPLPSTGSSYEQYF
>TRBV29-1|TRBJ2-3
CSAPGQPSTDTQYF
>TRBV9|TRBJ1-2
CASSADRGRIGYTF
>TRBV5-5|TRBJ1-2
CASSLAGPTGFRGYTF
>TRBV2|TRBJ1-3
CASTLGNTIYF
>TRBV7-9|TRBJ1-1
CASSLATGTNTEAFF
>TRBV2|TRBJ1-5
CASSTTGDQPQHF
>TRBV6-5|TRBJ2-7
CASSPPGYEQYF
>TRBV12-5|TRBJ2-1
CASAQPGLGDNEQFF
>TRBV5-1|TRBJ2-1
CASSLEGASYNEQFF
>TRBV29-1|TRBJ1-1
CSVEEGSLRGDITPEAFF
>TRBV2|TRBJ1-2
CASSARRTGAGYGYTF
>TRBV27|TRBJ2-3
CASSPQYSRGRAFDTQYF
>TRBV25-1|TRBJ2-2
CASSETPGQGTGELFF
>TRBV7-2|TRBJ2-5
CASSLSVSGNQETQYF
>TRBV5-1|TRBJ2-7
CASSLGDGTYYEQYF
>TRBV10-1|TRBJ2-1
CASSETSGRNEQFF
>TRBV4-3|TRBJ2-5
CASSLAAAAQETQYF
>TRBV29-1|TRBJ2-1
CSVRLGGNEQFF
>TRBV7-2|TRBJ2-1
CASSTQRLAGDFF
>TRBV29-1|-
CSAPGRGWGSYEQYF
>TRBV7-9|TRBJ2-7
CASSLGTGVYEQYF
>TRBV6-1|TRBJ2-7
CASSRQELYEQYF
>TRBV7-9|TRBJ2-7
CASSLAGQGYYEQYF
>TRBV7-3|TRBJ2-3
CASKRAGTDTQYF
>TRBV14|TRBJ2-1
CASSQVGLRGEQFF
>TRBV28|TRBJ2-7
CASSKPGLAGGPEQYF
>TRBV19|TRBJ2-1
CASSIEGLAGREQFF
>TRBV25-1|TRBJ2-1
CASRKGRSSYNEQFF
>TRBV10-1|TRBJ2-1
CASSDPGTGGNEQFF
>TRBV14|TRBJ1-2
CASSQDSGQGAHYGYTF
>TRBV21-1|TRBJ2-7
CASIGSESDPYEQYF
>TRBV2|TRBJ2-7
CASRYRGLQYF
>TRBV9|TRBJ2-5
CASSVGDGGPETQYF
>TRBV19|TRBJ2-7
CASSWDRSSYEQYF
>TRBV11-2|TRBJ2-1
CASSRTSGSYNEQFF
>TRBV7-9|TRBJ2-1
CASSLEGAGRYNEQFF
>TRBV7-6|TRBJ2-1
CASSLRPGTSGREGRNEQFF
>TRBV27|TRBJ2-7
CASSRGLGGSYEQYF
>TRBV4-2|TRBJ2-1
CASSQFDRGPHNEQFF
>TRBV28|TRBJ2-5
CASSLRESSETQYF
>TRBV5-1|TRBJ1-2
CASSLEGQGDGYTF
>TRBV19|TRBJ1-2
CASSSDGLTGYGYTF
>TRBV28|TRBJ1-1
CASSRKKPGEAFF
>TRBV5-4|TRBJ2-3
CACGRVTDTQYF
>TRBV11-3|TRBJ1-1
CASSLDRGGEAFF
>TRBV6-5|TRBJ2-5
CASIGGGQGETQYF
>TRBV27|TRBJ2-2
CASSLSLTGELFF
>TRBV7-8|TRBJ2-7
CASSLVMTRPGEQYF
>TRBV6-6|TRBJ2-5
CASSYGPLAAQETQYF